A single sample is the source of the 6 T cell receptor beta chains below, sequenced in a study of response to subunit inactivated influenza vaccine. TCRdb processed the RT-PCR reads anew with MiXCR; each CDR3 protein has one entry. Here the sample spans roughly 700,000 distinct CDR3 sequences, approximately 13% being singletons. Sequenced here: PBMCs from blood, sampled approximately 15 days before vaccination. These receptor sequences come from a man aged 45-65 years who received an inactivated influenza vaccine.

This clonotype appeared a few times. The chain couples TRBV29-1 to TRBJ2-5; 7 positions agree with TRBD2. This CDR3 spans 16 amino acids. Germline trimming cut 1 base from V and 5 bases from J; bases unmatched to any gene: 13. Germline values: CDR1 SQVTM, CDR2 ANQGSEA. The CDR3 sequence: CSVEAHGQGGTETQYF. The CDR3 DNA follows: TGCAGCGTTGAAGCCCATGGCCAGGGAGGGACGGAGACCCAGTACTTC.

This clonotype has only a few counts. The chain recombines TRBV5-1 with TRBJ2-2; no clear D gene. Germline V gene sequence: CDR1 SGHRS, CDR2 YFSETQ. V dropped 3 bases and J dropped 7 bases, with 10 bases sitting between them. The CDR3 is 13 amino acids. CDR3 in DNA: TGCGCCAGCAGCTCCACCGCCAGCGGGGAGCTGTTTTTT. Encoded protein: CASSSTASGELFF.

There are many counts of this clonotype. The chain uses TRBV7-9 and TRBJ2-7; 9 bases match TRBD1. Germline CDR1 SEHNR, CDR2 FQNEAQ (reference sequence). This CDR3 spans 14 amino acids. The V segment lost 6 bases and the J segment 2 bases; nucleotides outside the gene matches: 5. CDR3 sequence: CASRSDRGAYEQYF. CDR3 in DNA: TGTGCCAGCAGGTCGGACAGGGGAGCCTACGAGCAGTACTTC.

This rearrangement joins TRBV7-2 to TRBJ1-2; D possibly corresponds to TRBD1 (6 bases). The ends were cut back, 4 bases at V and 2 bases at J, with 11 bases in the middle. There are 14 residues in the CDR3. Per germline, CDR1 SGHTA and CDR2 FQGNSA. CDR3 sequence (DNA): TGTGCCAGCAGCTCAACCAGGGGCAACTATGGCTACACCTTC. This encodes CASSSTRGNYGYTF. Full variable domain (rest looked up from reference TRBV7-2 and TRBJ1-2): GAGVSQSPSNKVTEKGKDVELRCDPISGHTALYWYRQSLGQGLEFLIYFQGNSAPDKSGLPSDRFSAERTGGSVSTLTIQRTQQEDSAVYLCASSSTRGNYGYTFGSGTRLTVV.

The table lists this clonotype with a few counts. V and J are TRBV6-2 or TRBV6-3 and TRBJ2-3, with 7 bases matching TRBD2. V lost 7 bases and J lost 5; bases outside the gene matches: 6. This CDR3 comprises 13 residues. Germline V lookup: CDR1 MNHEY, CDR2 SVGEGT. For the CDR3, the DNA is TGTGCCAGCACGGAGCGGGGAGGAGATACGCAGTATTTT. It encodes CASTERGGDTQYF.

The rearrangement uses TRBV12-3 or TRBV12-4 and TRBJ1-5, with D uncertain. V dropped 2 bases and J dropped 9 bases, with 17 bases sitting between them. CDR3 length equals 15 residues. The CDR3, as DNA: TGTGCCAGCAGTTTATTCGGTCCTGGATTGTCGCCCCAGCATTTT. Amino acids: CASSLFGPGLSPQHF.